These 2 T cell receptor beta chains were all obtained from the same sample, sequenced in a study of cytomegalovirus exposure and HLA in healthy donors. The PCR was carried out with 60 Vbeta primers and 13 Jbeta primers. Clones were sequenced by immunoSEQ multiplex PCR, and TCRdb holds only the in-frame ones, with some missing. The sample yields some 200,000 clones, around 80% seen once. The sample was PBMCs. The receptors derive from a woman aged 25 to 39 in good health and CMV-seropositive.

The rearrangement links TRBV30 to TRBJ1-2; D is possibly TRBD1 (6 bases). Trimming stripped 0 bases from V and 4 bases from J, with 12 bases between. In germline, CDR1 is GTSNPN, CDR2 SVGIG (reference sequence). The CDR3 loop spans 14 amino acids. CDR3 protein: CAWSVSGGAYGYTF. The CDR3 nucleotides are TGTGCCTGGAGTGTATCGGGGGGCGCCTATGGCTACACCTTC.

CDR3 coding DNA: TGCGCCAGCAGCCTCGGGGACTTCGGCGAGCAGTACTTC. It yields the protein CASSLGDFGEQYF. J is TRBJ2-7 and V is TRBV5-1, with D possibly being TRBD2 (6 bases). The CDR3 has 13 residues. Trimming left V 4 bases short and J 6 bases short, with 14 bases between. Germline-derived CDR1 and CDR2 are SGHRS and YFSETQ.